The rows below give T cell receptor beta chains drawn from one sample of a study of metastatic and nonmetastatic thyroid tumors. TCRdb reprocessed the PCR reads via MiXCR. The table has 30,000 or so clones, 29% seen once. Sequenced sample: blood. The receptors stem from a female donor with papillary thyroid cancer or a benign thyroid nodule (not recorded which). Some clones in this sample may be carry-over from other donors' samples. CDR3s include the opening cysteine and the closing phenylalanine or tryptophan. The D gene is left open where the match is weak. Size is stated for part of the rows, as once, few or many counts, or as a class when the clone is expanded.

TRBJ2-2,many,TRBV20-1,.,TGCAGTGCTAGAGCAATTCCGGAAACAGGGACTAACACCGGGGAGCTGTTTTTT,CSARAIPETGTNTGELFF
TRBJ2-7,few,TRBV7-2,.,TGTGCCAGCAGCTTGTCAGCGGCCTCCTACGAGCAGTACTTC,CASSLSAASYEQYF
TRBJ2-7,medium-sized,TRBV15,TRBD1,TGTGCCACCAGCAGAGATCAGGGGGCGAAATACGAGCAGTACTTC,CATSRDQGAKYEQYF
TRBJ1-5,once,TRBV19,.,TGTGCCAGTAGTTCTTATATATTGAATCAGCCCCATCATTTT,CASSSYILNQPHHF
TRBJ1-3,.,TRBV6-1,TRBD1,TGTGCCAGCAGACAACCAGGGGGCGCCGGAAACACCATATATTTT,CASRQPGGAGNTIYF
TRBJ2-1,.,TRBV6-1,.,TGTGCCAGCAGGCTTTCCCGGGTGGATGAGCAGTTCTTC,CASRLSRVDEQFF
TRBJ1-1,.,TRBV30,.,TGTGCCTGGAGCGCCCCCACAGGGAACGGGGTGAACACTGAAGCTTTCTTT,CAWSAPTGNGVNTEAFF
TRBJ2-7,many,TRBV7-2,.,TGTGCCAGCAGCTTAGCTGGCTCACTTTCCTACGAGCAGTACTTC,CASSLAGSLSYEQYF
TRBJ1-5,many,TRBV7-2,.,TGTGCCAGCAGCGCCGGACAGTATAGCAATCAGCCCCAGCATTTT,CASSAGQYSNQPQHF
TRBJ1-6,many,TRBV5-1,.,TGCGCCAGCAGCCTCGGCGGGAGCCTTAATAATTCACCCCTCCACTTT,CASSLGGSLNNSPLHF
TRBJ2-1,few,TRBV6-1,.,TGTGCCAGCAGCGGGGGTAGCGGTGGACGAGACAATGAGCAGTTCTTC,CASSGGSGGRDNEQFF
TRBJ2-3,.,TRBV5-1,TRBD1,TGCGCCAGCATCTTATGGACAGGGATGACAGATACGCAGTATTTT,CASILWTGMTDTQYF
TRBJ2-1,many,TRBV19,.,TGTGCCAGTAGTATTATAGAGACAGCAGTTAATGAGCAGTTCTTC,CASSIIETAVNEQFF
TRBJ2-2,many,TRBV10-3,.,TGTGCCATCAGTGAGACAGCGAACACCGGGGAGCTGTTTTTT,CAISETANTGELFF